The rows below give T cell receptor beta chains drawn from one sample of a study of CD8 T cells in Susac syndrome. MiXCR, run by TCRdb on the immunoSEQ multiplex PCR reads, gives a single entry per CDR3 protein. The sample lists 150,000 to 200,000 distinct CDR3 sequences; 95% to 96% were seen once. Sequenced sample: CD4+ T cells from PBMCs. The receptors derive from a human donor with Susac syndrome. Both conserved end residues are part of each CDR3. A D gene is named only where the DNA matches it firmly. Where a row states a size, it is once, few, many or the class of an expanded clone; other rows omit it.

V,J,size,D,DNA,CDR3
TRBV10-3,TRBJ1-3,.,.,TGTGCCATCAGTGCGGGGCCTGGAAACACCATATATTTT,CAISAGPGNTIYF
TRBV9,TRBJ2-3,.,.,TGTGCCAGCAGCGTGGGGGGTGGGACCCGCACAGATACGCAGTATTTT,CASSVGGGTRTDTQYF
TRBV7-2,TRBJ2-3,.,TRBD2,TGTGCCAGCAGCTCATACGGACTAGCCCCGAGGGGGGATACGCAGTATTTT,CASSSYGLAPRGDTQYF
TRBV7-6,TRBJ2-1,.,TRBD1,TGTGCCAGCAGCTTCTCCCCCGTACAGGGGGGCAATGAGCAGTTCTTC,CASSFSPVQGGNEQFF
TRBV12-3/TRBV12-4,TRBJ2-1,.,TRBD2,TGTGCCAGCAGTTTTGAGTTTAGCGGGAGCTACAATGAGCAGTTCTTC,CASSFEFSGSYNEQFF
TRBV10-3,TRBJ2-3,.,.,TGTGCCATCGGGGCTTCTATTGTCACAGATACGCAGTATTTT,CAIGASIVTDTQYF
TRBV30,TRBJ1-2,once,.,TGTGCCAAGGGCCACCTCTATGGCTACACCTTC,CAKGHLYGYTF
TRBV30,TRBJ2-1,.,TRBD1,TGTGCCTGGAGTCTAGGGACAGCCTACAATGAGCAGTTCTTC,CAWSLGTAYNEQFF
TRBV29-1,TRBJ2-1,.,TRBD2,TGCAGCCACTCGGGGGGACTAGCGGGAAATGAGCAGTTCTTC,CSHSGGLAGNEQFF
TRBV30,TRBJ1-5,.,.,TGTGCCTGGACTCTAAAGGGAGACCAGCCCCAGCATTTT,CAWTLKGDQPQHF
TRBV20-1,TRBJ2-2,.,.,TGCAGTGCTAGGCAAGTGGCGAACACCGGGGAGCTGTTTTTT,CSARQVANTGELFF
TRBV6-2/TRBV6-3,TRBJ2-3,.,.,TGTGCCAGCACCCACACAGATACGCAGTATTTT,CASTHTDTQYF
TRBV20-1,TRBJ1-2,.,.,TGCAGTGCTACCGACCGAGGGTGGGCCCGATATGGCTACACCTTC,CSATDRGWARYGYTF
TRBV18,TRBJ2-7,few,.,TGTGCCAGCTCACCACCGGGGCCTACCTACGAGCAGTACTTC,CASSPPGPTYEQYF
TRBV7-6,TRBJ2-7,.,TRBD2,TGTGCCAGCAGCCCCGGACTAGCGGGAGGGCCCCACGAGCAGTACTTC,CASSPGLAGGPHEQYF
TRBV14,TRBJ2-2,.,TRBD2,TGTGCCAGCAGCCAATTGCGGACTAGCGGCGGGGAGCTGTTTTTT,CASSQLRTSGGELFF
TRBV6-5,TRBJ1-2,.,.,TGTGCCAGCAGTTACTCGGGGCGCTCTAACTATGGCTACACCTTC,CASSYSGRSNYGYTF